One and the same sample provided the 15 T cell receptor beta chains below, sequenced in a study of radiation and T cells in renal cell carcinoma. Sample time point: blood 4 weeks post-SBRT, at nephrectomy. The treatment: 15 Gy SBRT to primary tumor, nephrectomy 4 weeks later. Method: immunoSEQ multiplex PCR; TCRdb's copy keeps in-frame clones and lacks some. The profile shows 150,000 to 200,000 clones, about nine tenths of them singletons. Source: blood, taken from a patient whose treatment included radiotherapy and nephrectomy. All receptors come from a woman aged 50 to 65 with renal cell carcinoma.

The V call is TRBV7-9, the J call TRBJ2-3; D not certain. V was clipped by 1 base and J by 1 base, with 3 bases between them. Germline CDR1 and CDR2: SEHNR and FQNEAQ (reference sequence). The CDR3 totals 13 residues. The CDR3 reads CASSLVGTDTQYF. The CDR3 coding sequence is TGTGCCAGCAGCTTAGTCGGCACAGATACGCAGTATTTT.

The rearrangement links TRBV19 to TRBJ1-2, with a weak D call TRBD1 (5 bases). Trimming removed 0 bases at V and 3 bases at J, with 14 bases between. Germline values: CDR1 LNHDA, CDR2 SQIVND (reference sequence). The CDR3 has 16 amino acids. The CDR3 is CASSIDVRETYYGYTF. DNA for the CDR3: TGTGCCAGTAGTATAGATGTCAGGGAAACCTACTATGGCTACACCTTC.

This clone showed up just once. This chain connects TRBV6-5 to TRBJ2-7; a weak D match, TRBD1 (6 bases). Germline CDR1 MNHEY, CDR2 SVGAGI. This CDR3 contains 16 residues. Trimming removed 2 bases from V and 1 base from J, with 15 bases in between. The CDR3 bases are TGTGCCAGCAGTTACGGGGGCGGGCGCCTATCCTACGAGCAGTACTTC. Amino acid sequence: CASSYGGGRLSYEQYF.

The chain carries TRBV19 and TRBJ1-5; 9 bases are shared with TRBD1. J lost 16 bases, V lost 1 base, and 11 bases had no gene match. This CDR3 comprises 14 residues. Per germline, CDR1 LNHDA and CDR2 SQIVND (reference sequence). The CDR3 region is CASSIGPGQGLRHF. The CDR3 DNA follows: TGTGCCAGTAGTATAGGCCCAGGACAGGGGTTAAGACATTTT.

The CDR3 DNA sequence: TGTGCCAGCAGCTTGACCCCAAATTCACCCCTCCACTTT. Amino acids: CASSLTPNSPLHF. The rearrangement uses TRBV5-6 and TRBJ1-6; D call uncertain. In germline, CDR1 is SGHDT, CDR2 YYEEEE. The ends were cut back, 1 base at V and 7 bases at J, with 6 bases in the middle. The CDR3 is 13 amino acids.

The chain is built from TRBV25-1 and TRBJ1-2; D not certain. V lost 6 bases and J lost 2, with 10 bases in between. Germline loops: CDR1 MGHDK, CDR2 SYGVNS. The CDR3 covers 13 residues. This CDR3 is CASRPSGNYGYTF. CDR3 sequence (DNA): TGTGCCAGCAGGCCTTCCGGGAACTATGGCTACACCTTC.

The CDR3 nucleotides read TGCGCCAGCAGCCAAGGTACGGAATACGAGCAGTACTTC. It translates to CASSQGTEYEQYF. The chain is built from TRBV4-3 and TRBJ2-7; D not certain. The CDR3 extends over 13 amino acids. Trimming removed 1 base from V and 4 bases from J, with 8 bases in between. Germline V lookup: CDR1 LGHNA, CDR2 YSLEER.

The chain recombines TRBV11-2 with TRBJ2-1; weak D call: TRBD1 (6 bases). The length of the CDR3 is 15 residues. Per the germline V gene, CDR1 is SGHAT and CDR2 is FQNNGV. Trimming cost V 3 bases and J 1 base, with 10 bases left between them. The CDR3 DNA reads as TGTGCCAGCAGCTTTGGAGGACAGTCCTACAATGAGCAGTTCTTC. Amino acids: CASSFGGQSYNEQFF.

This clone was detected once. The genes are TRBV10-2 and TRBJ2-3; D remains ambiguous. The germline V and J ends were trimmed by 3 bases and 4 bases, with 14 bases remaining between them. CDR1 and CDR2 (germline): WSHSY, SAAADI. The CDR3 runs to 15 residues. The CDR3 reads CASSEGGSGADTQYF. CDR3 coding DNA: TGCGCCAGCAGTGAAGGTGGGTCTGGTGCAGATACGCAGTATTTT.

The J gene is TRBJ1-6, the V gene TRBV30; no clear D gene. Trimming removed 5 bases at V and 9 bases at J, with 14 bases between. Germline lookup yields CDR1 GTSNPN and CDR2 SVGIG (reference sequence). The CDR3 length is 13 residues. The DNA for the CDR3 is TGTGCCTGGTCATATAGGGAAGTTTCACCCCTCCACTTT. This encodes CAWSYREVSPLHF.

For the CDR3, the DNA is TGTGCCAGCTCTTCCACACCGGGATTTATGAACACTGAAGCTTTCTTT. This codes for CASSSTPGFMNTEAFF. This chain links TRBV18 with TRBJ1-1; D gene uncertain. V was clipped by 6 bases and J by 0 bases, with 17 bases between them. This CDR3 contains 16 residues. The germline gives CDR1 KGHSH, CDR2 LQKENI. The whole variable domain, filled in from reference TRBV18 and TRBJ1-1, reads NAGVMQNPRHLVRRRGQEARLRCSPMKGHSHVYWYRQLPEEGLKFMVYLQKENIIDESGMPKERFSAEFPKEGPSILRIQQVVRGDSAAYFCASSSTPGFMNTEAFFGQGTRLTVV.

The gene calls are TRBV7-2 and TRBJ2-5; tentative D call: TRBD2 (6 bases). Germline values: CDR1 SGHTA, CDR2 FQGNSA. Between the trimmed V and J ends, which lost 1 base and 2 bases, there was a span of 14 bases. The CDR3 covers 16 residues. CDR3: CASSLGAGAGQETQYF. In nucleotides, the CDR3 is TGTGCCAGCAGCTTAGGAGCCGGCGCGGGGCAAGAGACCCAGTACTTC.

V gene TRBV27 combines with J gene TRBJ2-7; D could derive from TRBD1 or TRBD2 (5 bases each). The length of the CDR3 is 18 residues. V gave up 3 bases and J gave up 3 bases, with 24 bases separating them. Germline V gene data show CDR1 as MNHEY and CDR2 as SMNVEV (reference sequence). The CDR3 is CASSFSGPRGSLIYEQYF. Written as DNA, the CDR3 is TGTGCCAGCAGTTTCTCGGGGCCCAGAGGCAGCTTAATCTACGAGCAGTACTTC.

This clone was counted between two and nine times. The chain employs TRBV9 and TRBJ1-2, with 8 bases that match TRBD1. V shed 4 bases and J 3 bases; nucleotides not matched to a gene: 8. The CDR3 totals 15 residues. Germline CDR1 reads SGDLS; CDR2 reads YYNGEE. The CDR3 DNA reads as TGTGCCAGCAGCCCCCGACAGGGGAAGGACTATGGCTACACCTTC. Its translation: CASSPRQGKDYGYTF.

This chain links TRBV6-1 with TRBJ2-2, with 11 bases matching TRBD2. V lost 6 bases to trimming and J lost 4 bases; unmatched junction nucleotides: 4. There are 15 residues in the CDR3. Germline-derived CDR1 and CDR2 are MNHNS and SASEGT. This CDR3 is CASRLAGGATGELFF. The CDR3 nucleotides read TGTGCCAGCAGATTAGCGGGGGGGGCCACCGGGGAGCTGTTTTTT.